This entry lists 8 T cell receptor beta chains sequenced from one sample in a study of Ad26.COV2.S vaccination and SARS-CoV-2 variants. Sample treatment: 19 received Ad26.COV2.S at low or high dose, single or two shots; a few received placebo; per-sample allocation not given. Sampling happened 63 days after the first vaccine or placebo injection. The assay was immunoSEQ multiplex PCR, and TCRdb's table has in-frame clones only and misses some. The sample records hundreds of thousands of clones, around 92% being singletons. Here the sequenced sample was peripheral blood, taken in a trial of Ad26.COV2.S vaccine versus placebo. The receptors stem from a person between 18 and 65 years old who received the Ad26.COV2.S COVID-19 vaccine or a placebo.

The chain couples TRBV2 to TRBJ1-1; tentative D call: TRBD1 (6 bases). Trimming left V 6 bases short and J 3 bases short, with 14 bases between. The length of the CDR3 is 14 residues. Germline-derived CDR1 and CDR2 are SNHLY and FYNNEI. The chain's CDR3 is CASRGALRDTEAFF. DNA of the CDR3: TGTGCCAGCAGGGGGGCCCTAAGGGACACTGAAGCTTTCTTT. Using reference TRBV2 and TRBJ1-1 for the parts outside the CDR3, the full variable domain is EPEVTQTPSHQVTQMGQEVILRCVPISNHLYFYWYRQILGQKVEFLVSFYNNEISEKSEIFDDQFSVERPDGSNFTLKIRSTKLEDSAMYFCASRGALRDTEAFFGQGTRLTVV.

J is TRBJ1-3 and V is TRBV18; 9 nucleotides align to TRBD1. Germline V lookup: CDR1 KGHSH, CDR2 LQKENI. The CDR3 sequence is 16 residues long. Losses at the gene ends were 4 bases for V and 0 bases for J; bases not matched to a gene: 4. Here the CDR3 DNA reads TGTGCCAGCTCACAGGACAGGGGAGGCTCTGGAAACACCATATATTTT. Translated, it gives CASSQDRGGSGNTIYF.

V and J are TRBV11-2 and TRBJ1-4, with 7 bases matching TRBD1. The V segment lost 5 bases and the J segment 5 bases; nucleotides outside the gene matches: 5. The CDR3 covers 14 residues. Germline V CDR1 and CDR2: SGHAT, FQNNGV. This chain's CDR3 is CASSPATGNEKLFF. Written as DNA, the CDR3 is TGTGCCAGCAGCCCAGCGACAGGGAATGAAAAACTGTTTTTT.

This clone appeared a few times. J is TRBJ1-6 and V is TRBV30, with a weak D call TRBD1 (5 bases). The germline V and J ends were trimmed by 2 bases and 8 bases, with 13 bases remaining between them. Germline V gene lookup returns CDR1 GTSNPN and CDR2 SVGIG (reference sequence). The CDR3 has 14 residues. The CDR3 DNA reads as TGTGCCTGGAGTCTGCGGGGACCCGATTCACCCCTCCACTTT. The encoded protein is CAWSLRGPDSPLHF.

This sequence joins TRBV15 and TRBJ1-5, with 9 bases fitting TRBD1. This CDR3 has 15 residues. The V and J ends lost 1 base and 7 bases, in that order; junction bases with no gene match: 5. From germline, CDR1 is LNHNV and CDR2 YYDKDF (reference sequence). The CDR3 DNA sequence: TGTGCCACCAGCAGAGTGGACAGGGGTGAGCAGCCCCAGCATTTT. Encoded protein: CATSRVDRGEQPQHF.

J is TRBJ1-1 and V is TRBV6-4; TRBD1 might be the D (6 bases). This CDR3 has 13 amino acids. V dropped 6 bases and J dropped 3 bases, with 11 bases sitting between them. Germline V gives CDR1 MRHNA, CDR2 SNTAGT. CDR3 coding DNA: TGTGCCAGCAGCGCTAACAGGGACACTGAAGCTTTCTTT. Translated: CASSANRDTEAFF.

The chain's CDR3 is CATSQDAGGELFF. For the CDR3, the DNA is TGTGCCACCAGCCAGGACGCCGGCGGGGAGCTGTTTTTT. This chain connects TRBV15 to TRBJ2-2; D not certain. V was cut by 5 bases and J by 7 bases, with 11 bases left in between. The CDR3 totals 13 residues. The V gene's germline CDR1 is LNHNV and CDR2 YYDKDF (reference sequence).

The gene calls are TRBV7-2 and TRBJ2-3; a weak D match, TRBD2 (5 bases). In germline, CDR1 is SGHTA, CDR2 FQGNSA. The CDR3 length is 13 residues. The V end lost 4 bases, the J end lost 4 bases, and 9 bases lay between the germline ends. CDR3 DNA sequence: TGTGCCAGCAGCTACCGGACTGCAGATACGCAGTATTTT. This translates into CASSYRTADTQYF. Combining the CDR3 with reference TRBV7-2 and TRBJ2-3 gives the whole variable domain GAGVSQSPSNKVTEKGKDVELRCDPISGHTALYWYRQSLGQGLEFLIYFQGNSAPDKSGLPSDRFSAERTGGSVSTLTIQRTQQEDSAVYLCASSYRTADTQYFGPGTRLTVL.